Listed below are T cell receptor beta chains from one sample, sequenced in a study of graft-versus-host responses after intestinal transplantation. TCRdb keeps only in-frame clones here, not all; method: immunoSEQ multiplex PCR. The sample lists 13,000 to 15,000 clones, around 77% occurring once. The input for sequencing was ileum tissue, taken 26 to 27 days after intestinal transplant. Receptors originate from a human patient who received an intestinal transplant, so some T cells may come from the graft donor. The CDR3 runs from the conserved cysteine through the conserved F or W. A D gene is named only where the DNA matches it firmly. Size is omitted from some rows. Given values are once, few, many or a class for expanded clones.

CDR3: CASSYVGGGTDTQYF
DNA: TGTGCCAGCAGTTACGTAGGGGGAGGCACAGATACGCAGTATTTT
V: TRBV6-5
size: -
J: TRBJ2-3
D: -

CDR3: CASSLTTGNEQYF
DNA: TGTGCCAGCAGCTTAACAACAGGGAACGAGCAGTACTTC
V: TRBV5-5
size: -
J: TRBJ2-7
D: -

CDR3: CASSLASGRGTGELFF
DNA: TGCGCCAGCAGCTTGGCATCCGGGCGCGGGACCGGGGAGCTGTTTTTT
V: TRBV5-1
size: -
J: TRBJ2-2
D: -

CDR3: CASSKTGTMSTDTQYF
DNA: TGTGCCAGCAGTAAAACGGGGACAATGAGCACAGATACGCAGTATTTT
V: TRBV11-3
size: -
J: TRBJ2-3
D: -

CDR3: CASSLRTGVSNQPQHF
DNA: TGTGCCAGCAGTTTAAGGACAGGGGTTAGCAATCAGCCCCAGCATTTT
V: TRBV28
size: -
J: TRBJ1-5
D: TRBD1

CDR3: CASSVLRAAEAFF
DNA: TGTGCCAGCAGTGTCCTGAGGGCAGCAGAAGCTTTCTTT
V: TRBV6-1
size: -
J: TRBJ1-1
D: -

CDR3: CASSESAGGRETQYF
DNA: TGTGCCAGCAGTGAATCAGCGGGGGGCCGGGAGACCCAGTACTTC
V: TRBV2
size: -
J: TRBJ2-5
D: TRBD2

CDR3: CASSLSRNGYTF
DNA: TGTGCCAGCAGTTTATCGAGGAATGGCTACACCTTC
V: TRBV28
size: -
J: TRBJ1-2
D: -

CDR3: CASTFTGNANEKLFF
DNA: TGTGCCAGCACGTTCACAGGGAACGCTAATGAAAAACTGTTTTTT
V: TRBV9
size: -
J: TRBJ1-4
D: -

CDR3: CASSQTGVMNTEAFF
DNA: TGTGCCAGCAGTCAGACAGGGGTAATGAACACTGAAGCTTTCTTT
V: TRBV6-6
size: -
J: TRBJ1-1
D: TRBD1

CDR3: CASSLARTVQETQYF
DNA: TGCGCCAGCAGCTTGGCCCGGACAGTCCAAGAGACCCAGTACTTC
V: TRBV5-1
size: -
J: TRBJ2-5
D: -

CDR3: CASSPSGGETQYF
DNA: TGTGCCAGCTCACCATCCGGGGGAGAGACCCAGTACTTC
V: TRBV18
size: -
J: TRBJ2-5
D: -

CDR3: CASSVGTVSRGEQFF
DNA: TGTGCCAGCAGCGTCGGGACAGTCTCCCGAGGCGAGCAGTTCTTC
V: TRBV9
size: few
J: TRBJ2-1
D: TRBD1

CDR3: CASSPPRLAGGVSSSEQFF
DNA: TGCGCCAGCAGCCCCCCCAGACTAGCGGGGGGGGTCTCGTCTAGTGAGCAGTTCTTC
V: TRBV10-2
size: -
J: TRBJ2-1
D: TRBD2

CDR3: CASSYGTTVGTQYF
DNA: TGTGCCAGCAGTTACGGTACCACGGTCGGGACCCAGTACTTC
V: TRBV6-5
size: -
J: TRBJ2-5
D: -

CDR3: CASSPRQGEVQPQHF
DNA: TGTGCCAGCAGCCCTCGACAGGGGGAGGTGCAGCCCCAGCATTTT
V: TRBV7-2
size: -
J: TRBJ1-5
D: TRBD1

CDR3: CASSDGDTNEKLFF
DNA: TGTGCCAGCAGCGACGGGGATACTAATGAAAAACTGTTTTTT
V: TRBV7-9
size: few
J: TRBJ1-4
D: -

CDR3: CASSLAAVNQPQHF
DNA: TGTGCCAGCAGTTTAGCTGCGGTTAATCAGCCCCAGCATTTT
V: TRBV28
size: -
J: TRBJ1-5
D: -

CDR3: CASRAIEAGGTEAFF
DNA: TGTGCCAGCAGAGCCATCGAGGCAGGGGGCACTGAAGCCTTCTTT
V: TRBV28
size: -
J: TRBJ1-1
D: TRBD1

CDR3: CASRPQENTEAFF
DNA: TGTGCCAGCAGGCCACAGGAGAACACTGAAGCTTTCTTT
V: TRBV5-6
size: few
J: TRBJ1-1
D: -

CDR3: CASSYHPRLVPQYF
DNA: TGTGCCAGCAGTTACCACCCCAGACTAGTTCCGCAGTATTTT
V: TRBV6-5
size: -
J: TRBJ2-3
D: -

CDR3: CASSFWRDNEQFF
DNA: TGTGCCAGCAGTTTTTGGAGGGACAATGAGCAGTTCTTC
V: TRBV27
size: -
J: TRBJ2-1
D: -

CDR3: CASSLYRARQFF
DNA: TGTGCCAGCAGCTTATACAGGGCTCGGCAGTTCTTC
V: TRBV7-9
size: -
J: TRBJ2-1
D: -

CDR3: CASSVGIQGDFNQPQHF
DNA: TGTGCCAGCAGCGTAGGCATACAGGGGGACTTTAATCAGCCCCAGCATTTT
V: TRBV9
size: few
J: TRBJ1-5
D: TRBD1

CDR3: CASSPSGASTDTQYF
DNA: TGTGCCAGCAGCCCGAGCGGGGCTAGCACAGATACGCAGTATTTT
V: TRBV7-9
size: -
J: TRBJ2-3
D: TRBD2

CDR3: CASSEGLAGNNEQFF
DNA: TGTGCCAGCAGCGAGGGACTAGCGGGTAACAATGAGCAGTTCTTC
V: TRBV7-2
size: -
J: TRBJ2-1
D: TRBD2

CDR3: CASSLLSELATNEKLFF
DNA: TGTGCCAGCAGCTTGCTGTCGGAGCTTGCAACTAATGAAAAACTGTTTTTT
V: TRBV5-6
size: -
J: TRBJ1-4
D: -

CDR3: CATSILSNTGELFF
DNA: TGTGCCACCAGCATCCTATCGAACACCGGGGAGCTGTTTTTT
V: TRBV14
size: few
J: TRBJ2-2
D: -

CDR3: CASSPQLYRDWDFNEQFF
DNA: TGTGCCAGCAGCCCGCAATTGTACCGGGACTGGGACTTTAATGAGCAGTTCTTC
V: TRBV11-2
size: -
J: TRBJ2-1
D: -

CDR3: CASRPENQETQYF
DNA: TGTGCCAGCAGACCCGAGAACCAAGAGACCCAGTACTTC
V: TRBV27
size: medium-sized
J: TRBJ2-5
D: -

CDR3: CASSLSGSYSNQPQHF
DNA: TGCGCCAGCAGCTTGTCAGGTAGTTATAGCAATCAGCCCCAGCATTTT
V: TRBV5-1
size: -
J: TRBJ1-5
D: -

CDR3: CAGHTGVGNTIYF
DNA: TGTGCCGGGCACACAGGGGTTGGAAACACCATATATTTT
V: TRBV30
size: -
J: TRBJ1-3
D: TRBD1

CDR3: CASSIYGQGDTGELFF
DNA: TGTGCCAGTAGTATTTATGGACAGGGGGACACCGGGGAGCTGTTTTTT
V: TRBV19
size: -
J: TRBJ2-2
D: TRBD1

CDR3: CASSRKTGGFQETQYF
DNA: TGCGCCAGCAGCCGTAAAACAGGGGGTTTCCAAGAGACCCAGTACTTC
V: TRBV4-1
size: -
J: TRBJ2-5
D: TRBD1

CDR3: CASSQDRGQGNTGELFF
DNA: TGCGCCAGCAGCCAAGATCGAGGACAGGGGAACACCGGGGAGCTGTTTTTT
V: TRBV4-3
size: once
J: TRBJ2-2
D: TRBD1

CDR3: CASSQAASGGEDEQFF
DNA: TGTGCCAGCAGCCAAGCAGCAAGCGGGGGTGAAGATGAGCAGTTCTTC
V: TRBV4-2
size: -
J: TRBJ2-1
D: TRBD2

CDR3: CARSQVRRGSDEKLFF
DNA: TGTGCCAGAAGCCAAGTCCGCAGGGGGAGTGATGAAAAACTGTTTTTT
V: TRBV7-5
size: -
J: TRBJ1-4
D: -

CDR3: CAIQTGSNQPQHF
DNA: TGTGCCATACAGACAGGATCCAATCAGCCCCAGCATTTT
V: TRBV28
size: -
J: TRBJ1-5
D: -

CDR3: CASKGRGDTGELFF
DNA: TGTGCCAGCAAGGGCAGGGGGGACACCGGGGAGCTGTTTTTT
V: TRBV6-5
size: -
J: TRBJ2-2
D: -

CDR3: CASSLGAGGNTGELFF
DNA: TGTGCCAGCAGCTTAGGAGCGGGGGGGAACACCGGGGAGCTGTTTTTT
V: TRBV7-2
size: -
J: TRBJ2-2
D: TRBD2

CDR3: CASSYIGRQGYTF
DNA: TGTGCCAGCAGTTACATTGGCAGACAAGGCTACACCTTC
V: TRBV6-5
size: once
J: TRBJ1-2
D: -

CDR3: CATSRDKRGGQETQYF
DNA: TGTGCCACCAGCAGAGATAAGCGGGGGGGCCAGGAGACCCAGTACTTC
V: TRBV15
size: -
J: TRBJ2-5
D: TRBD2

CDR3: CASSLATLTDTQYF
DNA: TGCGCCAGCAGCTTGGCTACGCTCACAGATACGCAGTATTTT
V: TRBV5-1
size: -
J: TRBJ2-3
D: -

CDR3: CSVMTGVITEAFF
DNA: TGCAGCGTAATGACAGGGGTAATCACTGAAGCTTTCTTT
V: TRBV29-1
size: -
J: TRBJ1-1
D: TRBD1

CDR3: CASSQEGKMDGYTF
DNA: TGTGCCAGCAGCCAAGAGGGCAAGATGGATGGCTACACCTTC
V: TRBV4-2
size: -
J: TRBJ1-2
D: -

CDR3: CASSPLGGWGTDTQYF
DNA: TGTGCCAGCTCCCCTCTCGGGGGGTGGGGCACAGATACGCAGTATTTT
V: TRBV28
size: -
J: TRBJ2-3
D: TRBD2